This TCR beta chain was recorded in a study of cytotoxic CD8 clonotypes in ibrutinib-treated CLL. Study at large: There were 11 relapsed/refractory patients and some 15 treatment-naive patients, and fewer than 18 were IGHV unmutated. Response samples were taken after a median of about 12 months on treatment, range 6 to 36.

TCRdb keeps only in-frame clones here, not all; method: immunoSEQ multiplex PCR. Of around 140,000 clones in the sample, 75% to 85% were seen once. The CDR3 is made up of 17 amino acids. Germline CDR1 is SGHNT and CDR2 is YYREEE (reference sequence). V lost 2 bases, J lost 4 bases, and 14 bases stayed unmatched. This TCR derives from a human donor with chronic lymphocytic leukemia. The chain has TRBV5-4 and TRBJ1-1; 7 bases line up with TRBD1. The specimen was PBMCs, collected after 36 months of ibrutinib treatment. CDR3 amino acids: CASSFDRVGALSTEAFF. The CDR3 nucleotides are TGTGCCAGCAGCTTCGACAGGGTGGGGGCTCTGAGCACTGAAGCTTTCTTT.